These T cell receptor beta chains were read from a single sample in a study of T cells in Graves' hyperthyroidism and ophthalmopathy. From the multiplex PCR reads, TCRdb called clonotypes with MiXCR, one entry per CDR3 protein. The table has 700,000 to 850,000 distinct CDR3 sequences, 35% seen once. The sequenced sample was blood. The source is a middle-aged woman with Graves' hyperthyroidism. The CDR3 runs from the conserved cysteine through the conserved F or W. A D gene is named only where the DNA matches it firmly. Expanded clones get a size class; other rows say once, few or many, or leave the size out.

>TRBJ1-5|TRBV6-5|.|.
CASQGSNQPQHF
TGTGCCAGCCAGGGGAGCAATCAGCCCCAGCATTTT
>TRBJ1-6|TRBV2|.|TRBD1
CASSPQGSSYSPLHF
TGTGCCAGCAGCCCACAGGGGTCTTCATATTCACCCCTCCACTTT
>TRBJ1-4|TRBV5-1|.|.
CASSSGRSATNEKLFF
TGCGCCAGCAGCTCCGGACGTTCGGCAACTAATGAAAAACTGTTTTTT
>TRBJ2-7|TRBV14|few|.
CASSQAREQYF
TGTGCCAGCAGCCAAGCGAGGGAGCAGTACTTC
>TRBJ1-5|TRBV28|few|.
CASSPYQPQHF
TGTGCCAGCAGTCCGTATCAGCCCCAGCATTTT
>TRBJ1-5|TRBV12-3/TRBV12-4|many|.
CASSPQRQPQHF
TGTGCCAGCAGTCCACAGAGGCAGCCCCAGCATTTT
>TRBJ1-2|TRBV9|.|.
CASSAAPVVGGTNYGYTF
TGTGCCAGCAGCGCCGCCCCCGTCGTGGGGGGGACTAACTATGGCTACACCTTC
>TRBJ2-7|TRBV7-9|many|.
CASSPWPDSVYEQYF
TGTGCCAGCAGCCCCTGGCCGGACTCGGTCTACGAGCAGTACTTC
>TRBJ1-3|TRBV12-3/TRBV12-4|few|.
CASRWRGEMGGNTIYF
TGTGCCAGCAGATGGAGAGGGGAAATGGGTGGAAACACCATATATTTT
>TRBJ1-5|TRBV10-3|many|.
CAISARGPSNQPQHF
TGTGCCATCAGTGCAAGGGGTCCTAGCAATCAGCCCCAGCATTTT
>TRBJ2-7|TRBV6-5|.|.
CASSYAVVSF
TGTGCCAGCAGTTACGCCGTTGTTTCCTTC
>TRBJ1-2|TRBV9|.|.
CASSFPKDRGNYGYTF
TGTGCCAGCAGCTTCCCAAAGGATCGGGGTAACTATGGCTACACCTTC
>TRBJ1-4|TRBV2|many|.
CASSERGGWEKLFF
TGTGCCAGCAGTGAAAGGGGGGGCTGGGAAAAACTGTTTTTT
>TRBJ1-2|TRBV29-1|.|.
CSGSRGSSGGYTF
TGCAGCGGATCAAGGGGATCGTCAGGTGGCTACACCTTC
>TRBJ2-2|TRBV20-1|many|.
CSAPVRFDSELFF
TGCAGTGCTCCTGTCCGATTCGACTCTGAGCTGTTTTTT
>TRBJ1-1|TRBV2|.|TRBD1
CASSATGVENTEAFF
TGTGCCAGCAGTGCCACAGGGGTTGAGAACACTGAAGCTTTCTTT
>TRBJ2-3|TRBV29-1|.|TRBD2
CSVAASGSGTDTQYF
TGCAGCGTTGCGGCTAGCGGGAGTGGGACAGATACGCAGTATTTT
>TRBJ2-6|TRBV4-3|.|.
CASSQEITSSGANVLTF
TGCGCCAGCAGCCAAGAGATCACGAGCTCTGGGGCCAACGTCCTGACTTTC
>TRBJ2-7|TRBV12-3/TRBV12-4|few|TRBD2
CASSPSGGAREQYF
TGTGCCAGCAGTCCTAGCGGGGGGGCCCGAGAGCAGTACTTC
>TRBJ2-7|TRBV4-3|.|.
CASSQETGGLTYEQYF
TGCGCCAGCAGCCAAGAGACAGGTGGCCTAACCTACGAGCAGTACTTC
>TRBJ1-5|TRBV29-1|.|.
CSVNGHAGQPQHF
TGCAGCGTCAACGGACACGCGGGCCAGCCCCAGCATTTT
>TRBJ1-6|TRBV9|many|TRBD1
CASSPDRGLSPLHF
TGTGCCAGCAGCCCCGACAGGGGGCTTTCACCCCTCCACTTT
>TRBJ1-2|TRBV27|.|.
CASSLNTDNYGYTF
TGTGCCAGCAGTTTGAACACAGATAACTATGGCTACACCTTC
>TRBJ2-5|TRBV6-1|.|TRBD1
CASSEFLGQVYQETQYF
TGTGCCAGCAGTGAGTTTTTGGGACAGGTGTACCAAGAGACCCAGTACTTC
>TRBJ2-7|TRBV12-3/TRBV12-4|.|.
CASSLSGYEQCF
TGTGCCAGCAGTTTATCGGGCTACGAGCAGTGCTTC
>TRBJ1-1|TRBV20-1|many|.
CSASLPNKNTEAFF
TGCAGTGCTAGTTTGCCCAACAAGAACACTGAAGCTTTCTTT
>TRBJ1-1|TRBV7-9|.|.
CASSRPQTALGLNTEAFF
TGTGCCAGCAGCCGCCCCCAGACAGCTCTGGGGCTGAACACTGAAGCTTTCTTT